Reported below is one T cell receptor (beta chain). This clone has a single count. The target of this receptor is not known. There are no base qualities to consult, and no much larger clone falls within one base. In the prospective study, participants were about 18 to 89 years old, resided in under 30 geographic areas of the United States, and were enrolled through a virtual design. To assign participants to cohorts, the prospective study relied on clinical history that participants themselves reported in a screening survey and a study questionnaire. Recovered participants in ImmuneRACE Cohort 3 were defined as having two consecutive negative NP/OP PCR tests, clearance from a healthcare professional, or resolution of symptoms. Mobile phlebotomists in the prospective study collected whole blood, serum and a nasopharyngeal or oropharyngeal swab from every participant. Prospective study participants could optionally give additional blood draws and questionnaires over an approximately 2-month period. Prospective study blood samples were shipped either frozen or at room temperature before DNA extraction.

This sample stems from a study of blood T cell repertoires in COVID-19 (dated by TCRdb to the early 2020s). With respect to the entire study: Collaborator samples came from the United States, Italy and Spain and covered acute and convalescent phases of COVID-19. The material from the prospective study consisted of cDNA or gDNA derived from T cells, B-cell-depleted T cells, or PBMCs. Deeply sampled blood TCRbeta repertoires from subjects exposed to, actively infected with, or recovered from COVID-19 were included in the dataset. The repertoires were made available in a free public database intended to serve as a resource for research on the immune response to SARS-CoV-2. Samples came from the ongoing ImmuneRACE study (first 160 participants) plus 1,254 subjects from 6 global collaborators. Nearly every sample came with metadata listing a de-identified subject ID, COVID-19 status, age in years and sex. Where HLA class I and class II types were available, the types were taken from metadata supplied by the sample provider, not from assay-based typing.

The immunoSEQ Assay, a bias-controlled multiplex PCR, was used to amplify TCRbeta CDR3 regions from genomic DNA. As for how the authors treated the data: The number of nucleated cells in each sample was estimated by amplification of reference gene primers within the assay. Sequence reads were collapsed and filtered to measure the absolute abundance of every unique TCRbeta CDR3 rearrangement. Productive Simpson clonality was computed per sample as the square root of Simpson's diversity index over productive rearrangements. TCRdb retrieved this table from immuneACCESS and kept in-frame rearrangements only. Not all clones are present; in checked studies, unresolved V genes account for under half, and no reason is known for the remainder. V, J and clone size reflect that table, while D and trimming were determined from the DNA. In this sample the table shows 400,000 to 500,000 clones, around nine tenths of which occur a single time. 1.5% to 2% of the sample goes to the ten largest clones.

V is pruned by 2 bases and J by 8 bases, leaving 9 bases of the junction without a gene match. The germline V gene supplies CDR1 SQVTM and CDR2 ANQGSEA. The CDR3 sequence holds 14 residues, the cysteine and phenylalanine included. This entry keeps only the CDR3 DNA: 42 bases, framed from base 1. Study-wide findings and limitations: Clinical and demographic metadata were provided uncurated, with the amount varying by source and participant.

The chain is made from TRBV29-1 and TRBJ2-3, and TRBD1 matches 8 of the central bases. This TCR was sampled from a woman in her thirties or forties who had recovered from COVID-19. What was sequenced was PBMCs or T cells enriched from blood (not recorded which). The nucleotide sequence reads as follows: TGCAGCGTTGAAACAGGGGGGACGTTCGGTACGCAGTATTTT. Its amino acids are CSVETGGTFGTQYF.